The 21 T cell receptor beta chains below all came from one sample that was sequenced in a study of blood T cell repertoires in COVID-19. Profiling relied on immunoSEQ multiplex PCR, and the TCRdb table lists in-frame clones only, not all of them. The sample includes 410,000 or so clones, approximately 90% of them seen just once. The sequenced material came from peripheral blood. These receptors all come from a woman aged 40-49 years with COVID-19, enrolled during active disease.

The V call is TRBV9, the J call TRBJ2-1; weak D call: TRBD2 (7 bases). CDR1 and CDR2 (germline): SGDLS, YYNGEE. The CDR3 is 16 amino acids. Trimming took off 4 bases at V and 4 bases at J, with 18 bases between the two ends. The CDR3 region is CASSLSGGAQYNEQFF. The CDR3 nucleotides read TGTGCCAGCAGCCTGTCGGGGGGCGCGCAGTACAATGAGCAGTTCTTC.

The V gene is TRBV2, the J gene TRBJ2-7; 7 bases are shared with TRBD1. V lost 8 bases and J lost 6; bases outside the gene matches: 7. Per the germline V gene, CDR1 is SNHLY and CDR2 is FYNNEI. This CDR3 spans 12 amino acids. CDR3 DNA: TGTGCCAGCCAAGCAGGGGGTGGCGAGCAGTACTTC. Protein: CASQAGGGEQYF.

The gene calls are TRBV7-9 and TRBJ2-1; D is unclear. This CDR3 spans 15 amino acids. CDR1 is SEHNR and CDR2 is FQNEAQ in the germline V gene (reference sequence). Trimming took off 2 bases at V and 3 bases at J, with 11 bases between the two ends. CDR3 coding DNA: TGTGCCAGCAGCTTACTAGGAAAAGGCTACAATGAGCAGTTCTTC. Translation: CASSLLGKGYNEQFF.

V usage is TRBV5-5 and J usage is TRBJ1-6; D possibly corresponds to TRBD1 (6 bases). Germline assignment: CDR1 SGHKS and CDR2 YYEKEE (reference sequence). V was clipped by 5 bases and J by 2 bases, with 17 bases between them. The CDR3 consists of 17 residues. CDR3 in DNA: TGTGCCAGCAGTTTCCGAGGGGGTGGAACCTATAATTCACCCCTCCACTTT. Translated: CASSFRGGGTYNSPLHF.

The chain uses TRBV20-1 and TRBJ1-1, with TRBD1 as a possible D gene (6 bases). The CDR3 is 13 amino acids. Trimming stripped 3 bases from V and 0 bases from J, with 8 bases between. Looked up from germline, CDR1 is DFQATT and CDR2 is SNEGSKA (reference sequence). In DNA, the CDR3 is TGCAGTGCTAGTCAGGGGCTGAACACTGAAGCTTTCTTT. Its protein product is CSASQGLNTEAFF.

The chain employs TRBV7-8 and TRBJ1-6; 9 nucleotides agree with TRBD1. Looked up from germline, CDR1 is SGHVS and CDR2 is FQNEAQ. The CDR3 has 17 amino acids. With V trimmed by 5 bases and J by 6 bases, 11 bases remained unmatched. CDR3 amino acids: CASSPTRTGVFNSPLHF. The CDR3 nucleotides read TGTGCCAGCAGCCCCACCCGGACAGGGGTTTTTAATTCACCCCTCCACTTT. Full variable domain (missing parts from reference TRBV7-8 and TRBJ1-6): GAGVSQSPRYKVAKRGQDVALRCDPISGHVSLFWYQQALGQGPEFLTYFQNEAQLDKSGLPSDRFFAERPEGSVSTLKIQRTQQEDSAVYLCASSPTRTGVFNSPLHFGNGTRLTVT.

V is TRBV18 and J is TRBJ1-5; D not certain. Trimming stripped 3 bases from V and 6 bases from J, with 9 bases between. Germline loops: CDR1 KGHSH, CDR2 LQKENI. The CDR3 runs 13 residues. The CDR3 DNA reads TGTGCCAGCTCACCCCCCCGCGGTCAGCCCCAGCATTTT. As protein: CASSPPRGQPQHF.

The J gene is TRBJ1-4, the V gene TRBV28; 9 nucleotides agree with TRBD1. Losses at the gene ends were 2 bases for V and 7 bases for J; bases not matched to a gene: 8. The CDR3 is 16 amino acids. The germline V gene has CDR1 MDHEN and CDR2 SYDVKM. The CDR3 DNA reads as TGTGCCAGCAGTTTACCCTTACCGGGACAGGGTGAAAAACTGTTTTTT. Translating gives CASSLPLPGQGEKLFF.

V is TRBV30 and J is TRBJ2-2; D not resolved. There are 15 residues in the CDR3. Germline V gene sequence: CDR1 GTSNPN, CDR2 SVGIG (reference sequence). V was shortened by 0 bases and J by 1 base, with 9 bases between the two germline ends. The CDR3: CAWSVLGGNTGELFF. The CDR3 coding sequence is TGTGCCTGGAGTGTACTTGGCGGGAACACCGGGGAGCTGTTTTTT. Based on the CDR3 plus reference TRBV30 and TRBJ2-2, the full variable domain is SQTIHQWPATLVQPVGSPLSLECTVEGTSNPNLYWYRQAAGRGLQLLFYSVGIGQISSEVPQNLSASRPQDRQFILSSKKLLLSDSGFYLCAWSVLGGNTGELFFGEGSRLTVL.

This sequence joins TRBV5-1 and TRBJ1-1; a possible D gene is TRBD1 (6 bases). The CDR3 runs to 15 residues. Between the trimmed V and J ends, which lost 2 bases and 4 bases, there was a span of 15 bases. Germline V gene sequence: CDR1 SGHRS, CDR2 YFSETQ. The CDR3 reads CASSFIGGGPTEAFF. The CDR3 bases are TGCGCCAGCAGCTTCATAGGGGGGGGCCCCACTGAAGCTTTCTTT.

The chain uses TRBV7-2 and TRBJ2-3; TRBD2 matches at 7 bases. Germline CDR1 SGHTA, CDR2 FQGNSA. Trimming cost V 8 bases and J 14 bases; bases outside gene matches: 16. The CDR3 runs 13 residues. For the CDR3, the DNA is TGTGCCAGCGGCCGACTGGGGACTACTCCCCGGTATTTT. Its protein is CASGRLGTTPRYF. The variable domain in full, with the rest retrieved from reference TRBV7-2 and TRBJ2-3, is GAGVSQSPSNKVTEKGKDVELRCDPISGHTALYWYRQSLGQGLEFLIYFQGNSAPDKSGLPSDRFSAERTGGSVSTLTIQRTQQEDSAVYLCASGRLGTTPRYFGPGTRLTVL.

This chain uses TRBV19 with TRBJ1-2; D is ambiguous. V was pared by 2 bases and J by 3 bases, with 16 bases between. In germline, CDR1 is LNHDA, CDR2 SQIVND (reference sequence). This CDR3 region has 16 residues. In nucleotides, the CDR3 is TGTGCCAGTAGTATAAAGGTCGGACTCGCCCACTATGGCTACACCTTC. This encodes CASSIKVGLAHYGYTF.

V usage is TRBV19 and J usage is TRBJ2-5, with TRBD2 matching over 7 bases. Germline values: CDR1 LNHDA, CDR2 SQIVND (reference sequence). The CDR3 consists of 16 residues. V lost 4 bases and J lost 1; bases outside the gene matches: 9. The CDR3 spells CASSTRTRTTQETQYF. DNA for the CDR3: TGTGCCAGTAGTACGAGGACTAGGACTACCCAAGAGACCCAGTACTTC.

This clone occurred once. J is TRBJ2-3 and V is TRBV7-2; no reliable D call. The CDR3 covers 14 residues. Germline loops: CDR1 SGHTA, CDR2 FQGNSA. V lost 0 bases and J lost 6, with 10 bases in between. CDR3 region: CASSLAFILDTQYF. The CDR3 region has the DNA TGTGCCAGCAGCTTAGCGTTTATTTTGGATACGCAGTATTTT.

The rearrangement links TRBV13 to TRBJ1-5, with D possibly TRBD1 on 5 matching bases. With 0 bases removed from V and 3 bases from J, the gap between germline ends came to 15 bases. This CDR3 contains 17 residues. Per the germline V gene, CDR1 is PRHDT and CDR2 is FYEKMQ (reference sequence). The CDR3 sequence is CASSLGRGKGNNQPQHF. In DNA form, the CDR3 reads TGTGCCAGCAGCTTAGGGCGCGGGAAGGGGAACAATCAGCCCCAGCATTTT.

This clone was observed a few times. The rearrangement joins TRBV18 to TRBJ2-2; 8 bases align to TRBD1. The CDR3 spans 14 residues. Germline CDR1 is KGHSH and CDR2 is LQKENI. Germline trimming cut 3 bases from V and 9 bases from J; bases unmatched to any gene: 6. This CDR3 is CASSPLDRGRELFF. CDR3 nucleotide sequence: TGTGCCAGCTCACCCCTTGACAGGGGCCGGGAGCTGTTTTTT.

This clone is a singleton in its sample. The chain recombines TRBV27 with TRBJ1-1; D perhaps matches TRBD1 (6 bases). The CDR3 is made up of 17 amino acids. Germline V gene lookup returns CDR1 MNHEY and CDR2 SMNVEV (reference sequence). V lost 6 bases, J lost 6 bases, and 26 bases lay in between. CDR3 in amino acids: CASRRHRDRMGFSEAFF. In DNA, the CDR3 is TGTGCCAGCAGGCGACACAGGGACCGGATGGGATTTTCTGAAGCTTTCTTT.

This sequence joins TRBV28 and TRBJ1-5; D is unclear. Trimming removed 2 bases from V and 5 bases from J, with 10 bases in between. Germline assignment: CDR1 MDHEN and CDR2 SYDVKM. The CDR3 is 14 residues long. The CDR3 here is CASSLGRNYQPQHF. The CDR3 coding sequence is TGTGCCAGCAGTTTAGGCAGGAATTATCAGCCCCAGCATTTT.

This clone has only one observation. The genes are TRBV19 and TRBJ2-5; D is possibly TRBD1 (6 bases). The germline gives CDR1 LNHDA, CDR2 SQIVND (reference sequence). CDR3 size: 14 residues. The ends were cut back, 9 bases at V and 2 bases at J, with 16 bases in the middle. The CDR3 sequence: CASRPVDSQETQYF. Here the CDR3 DNA reads TGTGCCAGCCGACCAGTGGACAGTCAAGAGACCCAGTACTTC.

The V and J genes are TRBV2 and TRBJ2-1, with D unresolved. This CDR3 is 14 amino acids long. Between the trimmed V and J ends, which lost 2 bases and 1 base, there was a span of 6 bases. The germline V gene has CDR1 SNHLY and CDR2 FYNNEI. The CDR3 DNA is TGTGCCAGCAGTGAATGGGCGTCCTACAATGAGCAGTTCTTC. Translating it yields CASSEWASYNEQFF.

The rearrangement uses TRBV27 and TRBJ2-1, with D maybe TRBD2 (6 bases). V shed 6 bases and J shed 2 bases, with 14 bases lying between them. The CDR3 length is 15 residues. The germline gives CDR1 MNHEY, CDR2 SMNVEV (reference sequence). The CDR3 region has the DNA TGTGCCAGCAGGGCCTCCGGGACTCCCTACAATGAGCAGTTCTTC. Encoded protein: CASRASGTPYNEQFF.